This T cell receptor beta chain was obtained from a study of identical twins. General study results and limits: Out-of-frame TCR alpha sharing in monozygotic twins exceeded recombination model predictions.

The CDR3 spans 14 residues. Trimming removed 6 bases at V and 7 bases at J, with 15 bases between. Germline V lookup: CDR1 MDHEN, CDR2 SYDVKM. Notes on this clonotype: Its antigen is as yet unknown.

TCRdb processed the 5' RACE reads anew with MiXCR; each CDR3 protein has one entry. The repertoire includes 450,000 or so distinct CDR3 sequences, about 18% of them detected once, and roughly 12% sits in the top ten. V and J are TRBV28 and TRBJ1-4, with a weak D call TRBD1 (6 bases). The sequenced sample consisted of naive T cells sorted from blood. This receptor was obtained from a man between 50 and 59 years old in good health. CDR3 in amino acids: CASRLSGAGEKLFF. In nucleotides, the CDR3 is TGTGCCAGCAGGCTTTCAGGGGCCGGTGAAAAACTGTTTTTT. The variable domain in full, with the rest retrieved from reference TRBV28 and TRBJ1-4, is DVKVTQSSRYLVKRTGEKVFLECVQDMDHENMFWYRQDPGLGLRLIYFSYDVKMKEKGDIPEGYSVSREKKERFSLILESASTNQTSMYLCASRLSGAGEKLFFGSGTQLSVL.